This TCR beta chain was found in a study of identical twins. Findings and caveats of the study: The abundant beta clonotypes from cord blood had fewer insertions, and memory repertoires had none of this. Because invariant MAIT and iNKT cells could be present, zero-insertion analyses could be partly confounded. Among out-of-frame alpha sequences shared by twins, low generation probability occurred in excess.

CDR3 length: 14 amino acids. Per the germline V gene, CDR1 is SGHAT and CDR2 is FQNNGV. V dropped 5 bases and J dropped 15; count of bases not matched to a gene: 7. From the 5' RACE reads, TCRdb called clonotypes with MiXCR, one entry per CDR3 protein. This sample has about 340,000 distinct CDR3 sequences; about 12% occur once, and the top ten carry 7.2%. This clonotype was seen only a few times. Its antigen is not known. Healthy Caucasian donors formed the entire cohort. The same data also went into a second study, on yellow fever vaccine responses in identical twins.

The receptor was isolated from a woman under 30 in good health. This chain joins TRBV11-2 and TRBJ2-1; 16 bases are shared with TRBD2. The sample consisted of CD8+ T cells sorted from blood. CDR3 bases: TGTGCCAGCAGCCTCGGGACTAGCGGGAGGGTGGTGTTCTTC. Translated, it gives CASSLGTSGRVVFF.